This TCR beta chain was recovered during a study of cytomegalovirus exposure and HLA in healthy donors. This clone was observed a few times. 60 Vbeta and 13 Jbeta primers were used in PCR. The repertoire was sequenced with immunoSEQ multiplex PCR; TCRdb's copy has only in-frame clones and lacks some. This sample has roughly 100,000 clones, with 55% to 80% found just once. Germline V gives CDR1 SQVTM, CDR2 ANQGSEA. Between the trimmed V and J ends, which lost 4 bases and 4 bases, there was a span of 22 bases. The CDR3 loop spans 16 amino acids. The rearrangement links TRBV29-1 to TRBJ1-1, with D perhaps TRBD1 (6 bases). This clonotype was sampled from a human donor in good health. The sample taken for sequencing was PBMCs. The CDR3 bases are TGCAGCGTTGGGGACATCGGCTCGTTTTTGGCCACTGAAGCTTTCTTT. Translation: CSVGDIGSFLATEAFF.